The entry that follows covers one TCR beta chain sequence. The CDR3 extends over 14 amino acids. The germline CDR1 and CDR2 sequences are SGHRS and YFSETQ. Germline trimming cut 5 bases from V and 5 bases from J; bases unmatched to any gene: 8. In the original processing: Amplification from reference gene primers served as the basis for estimated nucleated cell counts. Generated by immunoSEQ multiplex PCR, the TCRdb table keeps only in-frame clones and is missing some. V, J and clone size were drawn from that table, and D and trimming were deduced from the DNA. The data show more than 65,000 clones, around 84% seen once. The sample originates from a study of blood T cell repertoires in COVID-19.

This TCR came from a woman in her seventies with acute or convalescent COVID-19. The chain couples TRBV5-1 to TRBJ2-7, with 9 bases identical to TRBD1. The specimen sequenced was peripheral blood. CDR3 nucleotides: TGCGCCAGCAGTAGGGTGGACAGGGGACACGAGCAGTACTTC. It yields the protein CASSRVDRGHEQYF.